This TCR beta chain was retrieved from a study of blood T cell repertoires in COVID-19. At the level of the study: The samples span acute and convalescent COVID-19 from the United States, Italy and Spain. PBMCs, B-cell-depleted T cells, or T cells provided the cDNA or gDNA that made up the material.

Original data processing: For nucleated cells, counts were estimated from reference gene primer amplification. Data came from immunoSEQ multiplex PCR; TCRdb stores just in-frame clones and leaves some out. V, J and clone size were drawn from that table, and D and trimming were deduced from the DNA. This sample has about 150,000 clones, with roughly 90% found just once. CDR3 length equals 15 residues. J gave up 1 base and V 3 bases, and 3 bases lay outside the gene matches. Germline assignment: CDR1 SGHAT and CDR2 FQNNGV. The V and J genes are TRBV11-2 and TRBJ2-3, with 8 positions matching TRBD2. Sequencing was carried out using peripheral blood. The receptor was derived from a man between 60 and 75 years old with acute or convalescent COVID-19. The CDR3 nucleotides read TGTGCCAGCAGCTTGGCGCGGGGGGGCACAGATACGCAGTATTTT. This gives the protein CASSLARGGTDTQYF.